The T cell receptor beta chain under discussion was sequenced for a study of T cells in localized non-small cell lung cancer. This clone was seen a few times. Its specificity is unknown. Germline assignment: CDR1 SGHRS and CDR2 YFSETQ. Deletions cut 1 base from V and 1 base from J, with 7 bases between. The CDR3 length is 14 residues. Clones were read by immunoSEQ multiplex PCR, and TCRdb kept only the in-frame ones, dropping some. The sample yields over a thousand clones, roughly 24% seen once. General study findings and limits: Among the top 100 tumor clones, a median about 52 appeared in adjacent lung.

The chain employs TRBV5-1 and TRBJ2-3; D is unresolved. This receptor was taken from a woman between 35 and 75 years old with stage I lung adenocarcinoma. This specimen consisted of lung tumor tissue, obtained before any cancer treatment. The CDR3, as DNA: TGCGCCAGCAGCTTGAGTAGTCGCACAGATACGCAGTATTTT. Translated: CASSLSSRTDTQYF.